Following are 3 T cell receptor beta chains from one sample sequenced in a study of OX40 agonist ivuxolimab in advanced cancers. Sequencing was performed with immunoSEQ multiplex PCR; in TCRdb, only in-frame clones are kept and a portion is missing. This table has some 80,000 clones, around nine tenths appearing once. Sequenced material: CD4+ or CD8+ T cells sorted from blood, taken in a trial of the OX40 agonist ivuxolimab. The receptors were sampled from an adult with an advanced solid tumor such as melanoma, head and neck, liver or kidney cancer.

V is TRBV7-2 and J is TRBJ1-1; a possible D gene is TRBD1 (6 bases). The CDR3 runs 13 residues. V dropped 6 bases and J dropped 3 bases, with 11 bases sitting between them. Germline V gene sequence: CDR1 SGHTA, CDR2 FQGNSA. CDR3 DNA sequence: TGTGCCAGCAGTCGTTCAGGGGACACTGAAGCTTTCTTT. It is translated as CASSRSGDTEAFF.

This chain links TRBV2 with TRBJ1-6; D is undetermined. Germline CDR1 and CDR2: SNHLY and FYNNEI. Trimming took off 8 bases at V and 8 bases at J, with 13 bases between the two ends. The CDR3 is made up of 13 amino acids. CDR3 sequence: CASLMFSDSPLHF. In DNA form, the CDR3 reads TGTGCCAGCTTGATGTTTTCTGATTCACCCCTCCACTTT. Full variable domain (remainder filled in from reference TRBV2 and TRBJ1-6): EPEVTQTPSHQVTQMGQEVILRCVPISNHLYFYWYRQILGQKVEFLVSFYNNEISEKSEIFDDQFSVERPDGSNFTLKIRSTKLEDSAMYFCASLMFSDSPLHFGNGTRLTVT.

The chain has TRBV9 and TRBJ2-2; D gene uncertain. The length of the CDR3 is 16 residues. The germline CDR1 and CDR2 sequences are SGDLS and YYNGEE. Trimming removed 2 bases at V and 0 bases at J, with 11 bases between. As DNA, the CDR3 is TGTGCCAGCAGCGTTCTATCAGGCCCGAACACCGGGGAGCTGTTTTTT. This sequence encodes CASSVLSGPNTGELFF.